The entry below describes one T cell receptor (beta chain). Its antigen is as yet unknown. The CDR3 consists of 15 residues. Germline V lookup: CDR1 SGHRS, CDR2 YFSETQ. Trimming cost V 0 bases and J 7 bases, with 16 bases left between them. The source of the sample is a study of shared clonotypes between healthy human individuals. Regarding the study as a whole: For sorted subsets, rarefaction showed incomplete sequencing despite large depth. With four donors compared, roughly 5% of naive CD4 clonotypes were shared. Naive subsets usually exceeded memory subsets in estimated richness.

Over several immunoSEQ plates, each subset's genomic DNA was distributed in even portions. Using immunoSEQ multiplex PCR, the repertoire was profiled, and TCRdb retains in-frame clones only, with some absent. Here the sample spans around 1.6 million clones, 95% to 99% being singletons. The rearrangement uses TRBV5-1 and TRBJ1-1; D might be TRBD1 (5 bases). The clonotype comes from a man between 25 and 39 years old in good health. Sequenced input: naive CD4+ T cells sorted from blood. Described subset: CD45RA+ positively selected. DNA for the CDR3: TGCGCCAGCAGCTTGGCCATGCCACCGGGGGGTGAAGCTTTCTTT. Its protein is CASSLAMPPGGEAFF.